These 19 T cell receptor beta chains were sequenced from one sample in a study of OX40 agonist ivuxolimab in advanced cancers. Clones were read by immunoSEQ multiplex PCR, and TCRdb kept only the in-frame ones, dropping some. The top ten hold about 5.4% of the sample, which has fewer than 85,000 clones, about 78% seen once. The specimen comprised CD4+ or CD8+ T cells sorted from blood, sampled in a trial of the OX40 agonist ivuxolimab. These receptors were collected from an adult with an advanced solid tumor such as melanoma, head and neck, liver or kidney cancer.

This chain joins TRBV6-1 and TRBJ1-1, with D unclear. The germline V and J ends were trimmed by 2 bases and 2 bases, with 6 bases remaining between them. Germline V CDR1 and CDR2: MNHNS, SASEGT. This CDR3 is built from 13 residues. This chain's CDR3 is CASSERSNTEAFF. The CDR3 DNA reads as TGTGCCAGCAGTGAACGTAGTAACACTGAAGCTTTCTTT.

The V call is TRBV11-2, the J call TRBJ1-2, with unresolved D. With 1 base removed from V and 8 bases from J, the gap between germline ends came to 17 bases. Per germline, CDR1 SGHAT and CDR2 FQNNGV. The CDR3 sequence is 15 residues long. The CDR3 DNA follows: TGTGCCAGCAGCTTAGGGGATGCTCGTTCAGGCGGCTACACCTTC. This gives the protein CASSLGDARSGGYTF. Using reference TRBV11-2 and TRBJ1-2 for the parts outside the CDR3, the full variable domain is EAGVAQSPRYKIIEKRQSVAFWCNPISGHATLYWYQQILGQGPKLLIQFQNNGVVDDSQLPKDRFSAERLKGVDSTLKIQPAKLEDSAVYLCASSLGDARSGGYTFGSGTRLTVV.

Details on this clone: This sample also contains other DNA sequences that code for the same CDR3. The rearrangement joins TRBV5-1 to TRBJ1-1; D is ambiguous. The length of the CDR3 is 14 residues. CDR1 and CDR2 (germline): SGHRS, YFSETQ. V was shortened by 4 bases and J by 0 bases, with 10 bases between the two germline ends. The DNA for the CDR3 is TGCGCCAGCAGCCCACTGTCTGTGAACACTGAAGCTTTCTTT. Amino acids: CASSPLSVNTEAFF.

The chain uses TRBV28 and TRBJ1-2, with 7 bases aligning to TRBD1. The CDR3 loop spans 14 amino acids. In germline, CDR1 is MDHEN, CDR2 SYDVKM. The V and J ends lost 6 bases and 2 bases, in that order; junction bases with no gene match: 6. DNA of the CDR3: TGTGCCAGCAGCGAGGGGGCAGCCAACTATGGCTACACCTTC. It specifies CASSEGAANYGYTF.

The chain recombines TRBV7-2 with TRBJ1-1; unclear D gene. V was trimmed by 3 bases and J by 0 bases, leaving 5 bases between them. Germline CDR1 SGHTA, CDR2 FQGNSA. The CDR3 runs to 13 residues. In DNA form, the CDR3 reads TGTGCCAGCAGCTTCTTCATGAACACTGAAGCTTTCTTT. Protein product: CASSFFMNTEAFF.

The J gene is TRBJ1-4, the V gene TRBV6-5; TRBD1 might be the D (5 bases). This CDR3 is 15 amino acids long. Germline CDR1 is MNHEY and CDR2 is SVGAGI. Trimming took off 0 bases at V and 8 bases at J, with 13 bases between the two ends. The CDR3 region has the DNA TGTGCCAGCAGTTACTCGGTGGGGCGTGGGGAAAAACTGTTTTTT. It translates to CASSYSVGRGEKLFF.

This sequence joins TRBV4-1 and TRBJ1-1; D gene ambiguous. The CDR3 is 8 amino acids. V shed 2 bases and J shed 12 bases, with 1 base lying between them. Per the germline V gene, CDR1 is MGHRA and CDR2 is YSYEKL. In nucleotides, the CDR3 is TGCGCCAGCAGCCAAACTTTCTTT. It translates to CASSQTFF.

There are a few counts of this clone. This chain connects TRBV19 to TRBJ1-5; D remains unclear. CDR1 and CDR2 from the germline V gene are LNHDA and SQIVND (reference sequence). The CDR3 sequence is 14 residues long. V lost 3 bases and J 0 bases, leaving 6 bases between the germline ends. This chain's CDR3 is CASSMIGSNQPQHF. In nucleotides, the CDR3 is TGTGCCAGTAGTATGATTGGTAGCAATCAGCCCCAGCATTTT.

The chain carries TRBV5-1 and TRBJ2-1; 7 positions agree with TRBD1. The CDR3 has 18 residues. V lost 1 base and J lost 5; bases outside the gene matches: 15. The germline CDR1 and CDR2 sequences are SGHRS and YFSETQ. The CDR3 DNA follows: TGCGCCAGCAGCTTGAGGCCCCCGAGCCAGGGGGTAAACAATGAGCAGTTCTTC. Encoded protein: CASSLRPPSQGVNNEQFF.

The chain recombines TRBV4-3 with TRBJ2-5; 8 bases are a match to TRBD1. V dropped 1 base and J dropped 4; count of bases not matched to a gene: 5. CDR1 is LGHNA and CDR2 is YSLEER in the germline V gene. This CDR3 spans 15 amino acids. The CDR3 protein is CASSQVHGQGETQYF. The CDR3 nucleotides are TGCGCCAGCAGCCAAGTTCATGGACAGGGAGAGACCCAGTACTTC.

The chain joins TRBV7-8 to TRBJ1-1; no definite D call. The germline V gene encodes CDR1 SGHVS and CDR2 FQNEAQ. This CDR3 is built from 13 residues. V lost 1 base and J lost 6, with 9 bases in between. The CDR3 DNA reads TGTGCCAGCAGCTTAGTTACTCAGTCTGAAGCTTTCTTT. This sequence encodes CASSLVTQSEAFF.

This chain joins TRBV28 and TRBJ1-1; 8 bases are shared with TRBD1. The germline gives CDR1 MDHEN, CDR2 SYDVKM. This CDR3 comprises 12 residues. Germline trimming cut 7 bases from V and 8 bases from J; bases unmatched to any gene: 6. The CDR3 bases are TGTGCCAGCAAAATAGGACAGGGCGAAGCTTTCTTT. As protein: CASKIGQGEAFF.

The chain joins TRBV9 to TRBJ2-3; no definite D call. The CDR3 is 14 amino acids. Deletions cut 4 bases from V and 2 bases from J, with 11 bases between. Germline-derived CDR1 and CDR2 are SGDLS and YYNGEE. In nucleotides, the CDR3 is TGTGCCAGCAGCCGAAGAGGTTCCACAGATACGCAGTATTTT. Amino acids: CASSRRGSTDTQYF. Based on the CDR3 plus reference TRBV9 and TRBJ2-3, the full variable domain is DSGVTQTPKHLITATGQRVTLRCSPRSGDLSVYWYQQSLDQGLQFLIQYYNGEERAKGNILERFSAQQFPDLHSELNLSSLELGDSALYFCASSRRGSTDTQYFGPGTRLTVL.

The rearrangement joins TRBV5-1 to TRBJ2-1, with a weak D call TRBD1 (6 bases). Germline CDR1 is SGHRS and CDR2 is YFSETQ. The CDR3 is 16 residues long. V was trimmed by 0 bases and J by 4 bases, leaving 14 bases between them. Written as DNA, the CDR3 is TGCGCCAGCAGCTTGGCCAGGGGACCAAATTACAATGAGCAGTTCTTC. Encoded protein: CASSLARGPNYNEQFF.

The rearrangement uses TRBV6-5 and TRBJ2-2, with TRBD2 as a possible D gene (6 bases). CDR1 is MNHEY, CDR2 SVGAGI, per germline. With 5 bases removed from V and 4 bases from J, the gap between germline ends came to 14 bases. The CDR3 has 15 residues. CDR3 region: CASSHRGTGTGELFF. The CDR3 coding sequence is TGTGCCAGCAGTCACCGGGGGACGGGCACCGGGGAGCTGTTTTTT.

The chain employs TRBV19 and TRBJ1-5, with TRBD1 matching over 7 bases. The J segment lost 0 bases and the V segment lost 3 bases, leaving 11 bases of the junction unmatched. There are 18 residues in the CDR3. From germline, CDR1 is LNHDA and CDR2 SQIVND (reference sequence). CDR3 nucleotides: TGTGCCAGTAGTATTCCCCGACAGGGCGCTTATAGCAATCAGCCCCAGCATTTT. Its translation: CASSIPRQGAYSNQPQHF.

DNA of the CDR3: TGTGCCAGCAGCCCCCGCCAGGGCCTCTCTGGAAACACCATATATTTT. It encodes CASSPRQGLSGNTIYF. The gene calls are TRBV11-2 and TRBJ1-3; possibly TRBD1 for D (5 bases). The germline gives CDR1 SGHAT, CDR2 FQNNGV. Trimming left V 5 bases short and J 0 bases short, with 14 bases between. CDR3 length equals 16 residues.

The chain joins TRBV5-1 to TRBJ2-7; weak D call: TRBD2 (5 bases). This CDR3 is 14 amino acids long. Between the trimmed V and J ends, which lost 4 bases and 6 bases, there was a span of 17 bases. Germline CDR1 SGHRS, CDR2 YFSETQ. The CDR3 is CASSVREGGSEQYF. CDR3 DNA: TGCGCCAGCAGCGTTCGAGAAGGAGGCAGCGAGCAGTACTTC. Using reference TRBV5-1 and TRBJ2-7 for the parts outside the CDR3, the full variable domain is KAGVTQTPRYLIKTRGQQVTLSCSPISGHRSVSWYQQTPGQGLQFLFEYFSETQRNKGNFPGRFSGRQFSNSRSEMNVSTLELGDSALYLCASSVREGGSEQYFGPGTRLTVT.

CDR3 sequence: CASSQDVGPSNEKLFF. In DNA form, the CDR3 reads TGCGCCAGCAGCCAAGACGTGGGGCCCTCAAATGAAAAACTGTTTTTT. The gene calls are TRBV4-1 and TRBJ1-4; possibly TRBD1 for D (5 bases). CDR1 MGHRA and CDR2 YSYEKL come from the germline V gene. CDR3 length equals 16 residues. Trimming took off 0 bases at V and 5 bases at J, with 13 bases between the two ends.